The 25 T cell receptor beta chains reported below all come from one sample, sequenced in a study of PD-1 blockade in classical Hodgkin lymphoma. Here immunoSEQ multiplex PCR was the method, and the copy in TCRdb shows in-frame clones only, minus some. The sample has about 110,000 clones; approximately 90% are singletons. Patients all relapsed after autologous stem cell transplantation, and there was variation in brentuximab vedotin exposure. Here the sequenced sample was peripheral blood mononuclear cells (PBMCs), taken before the second cycle of nivolumab. The source is a human donor with classical Hodgkin lymphoma.

Only a few counts were recorded for this clone. This chain uses TRBV23-1 with TRBJ2-4; the D is unclear. TRBV23-1 is identified as an open reading frame with a role that is uncertain. The V end lost 4 bases, the J end lost 0 bases, and 7 bases lay between the germline ends. The length of the CDR3 is 14 residues. Written as DNA, the CDR3 is TGCGCCAGCAGTCCGGTGGCAGCCAAAAACATTCAGTACTTC. Its protein product is CASSPVAAKNIQYF.

The V gene is TRBV14, the J gene TRBJ2-1, with a possible D match to TRBD2 (5 bases). CDR3 length: 23 amino acids. CDR1 SGHDN and CDR2 FVKESK come from the germline V gene. The V end was cut by 1 base, the J end by 3 bases, with 34 bases between. The CDR3 DNA follows: TGTGCCAGCAGCCAAGTTGTTACTAGTTTGGCCCCCGGCTGGTTGGCGTACTACAATGAGCAGTTCTTC. Protein product: CASSQVVTSLAPGWLAYYNEQFF.

This clone was observed a single time. The chain combines TRBV10-3 with TRBJ2-7, with D possibly matching TRBD2 (7 bases). The germline V gene encodes CDR1 ENHRY and CDR2 SYGVKD. The CDR3 is 20 amino acids. The V end lost 3 bases, the J end lost 5 bases, and 32 bases lay between the germline ends. The CDR3 DNA follows: TGTGCCATCAGTGATGGACGATCCGGGTCCGTGGGGGGGGCGCGGGACGAGCAGTACTTC. This codes for CAISDGRSGSVGGARDEQYF.

This clone appeared a few times. V is TRBV5-4 and J is TRBJ1-2; D unclear. Germline CDR1 and CDR2: SGHNT and YYREEE (reference sequence). This CDR3 is 13 amino acids long. V dropped 2 bases and J dropped 3 bases, with 8 bases sitting between them. Here the CDR3 reads CASSFGRDYGYTF. The CDR3 nucleotides are TGTGCCAGCAGCTTCGGTAGGGACTATGGCTACACCTTC.

The rearrangement links TRBV28 to TRBJ1-5; no firm D call. V was cut by 5 bases and J by 2 bases, with 10 bases left in between. This CDR3 is 14 amino acids long. Looked up from germline, CDR1 is MDHEN and CDR2 is SYDVKM. CDR3 amino acids: CASSLGKGNQPQHF. CDR3 bases: TGTGCCAGCAGTCTTGGGAAGGGCAATCAGCCCCAGCATTTT.

The V and J genes are TRBV4-3 and TRBJ2-5, with TRBD2 matching over 7 bases. CDR1 LGHNA and CDR2 YSLEER come from the germline V gene. This CDR3 is built from 13 residues. V was clipped by 0 bases and J by 5 bases; unmatched bases: 0. In nucleotides, the CDR3 is TGCGCCAGCAGCCAAGAGGGGGGGGAGACCCAGTACTTC. As protein: CASSQEGGETQYF.

The rearrangement joins TRBV6-5 to TRBJ2-3; D might be TRBD1 (6 bases). V was trimmed by 0 bases and J by 1 base, leaving 11 bases between them. Germline V lookup: CDR1 MNHEY, CDR2 SVGAGI. The CDR3 covers 16 residues. CDR3 protein: CASSYSIPGGTDTQYF. CDR3 nucleotides: TGTGCCAGCAGTTACTCAATCCCAGGGGGCACAGATACGCAGTATTTT.

The chain carries TRBV7-2 and TRBJ2-5; TRBD1 aligns across 9 bases. There are 19 residues in the CDR3. Trimming cost V 0 bases and J 5 bases; bases outside gene matches: 16. Germline V gene sequence: CDR1 SGHTA, CDR2 FQGNSA. For the CDR3, the DNA is TGTGCCAGCAGCTTAGCCGGGGATACCGGGACAGGGATTTCGGAGACCCAGTACTTC. It codes for CASSLAGDTGTGISETQYF.

The chain uses TRBV4-1 and TRBJ2-5; maybe TRBD1 (5 bases). The germline V and J ends were trimmed by 5 bases and 2 bases, with 9 bases remaining between them. CDR1 is MGHRA and CDR2 is YSYEKL in the germline V gene. The CDR3 totals 13 residues. CDR3 amino acids: CASSFRQQETQYF. DNA of the CDR3: TGCGCCAGCAGCTTTAGACAGCAAGAGACCCAGTACTTC.

The chain uses TRBV10-2 and TRBJ2-7, with D perhaps being TRBD1 or TRBD2 (5 bases each). V gave up 3 bases and J gave up 3 bases, with 9 bases separating them. Germline CDR1 and CDR2: WSHSY and SAAADI. The CDR3 is 13 residues long. CDR3 region: CASSDGAYYEQYF. CDR3 in DNA: TGCGCCAGCAGTGACGGGGCCTACTACGAGCAGTACTTC.

J is TRBJ2-7 and V is TRBV4-3; a weak D match, TRBD2 (5 bases). This CDR3 comprises 17 residues. Germline lookup yields CDR1 LGHNA and CDR2 YSLEER. Trimming took off 2 bases at V and 3 bases at J, with 20 bases between the two ends. The CDR3 region is CASSQKAGIGGIYEQYF. DNA for the CDR3: TGCGCCAGCAGCCAAAAGGCAGGAATCGGAGGAATCTACGAGCAGTACTTC.

This sequence joins TRBV30 and TRBJ1-3; D remains ambiguous. Germline CDR1 GTSNPN, CDR2 SVGIG (reference sequence). The CDR3 is made up of 12 amino acids. Trimming pared 4 bases from V and 8 bases from J, leaving 12 bases between. Here the CDR3 reads CAWTPGSHTIYF. The DNA of the CDR3 is TGTGCCTGGACCCCCGGGAGCCACACCATATATTTT.

V and J are TRBV14 and TRBJ1-1; weak D call: TRBD1 (6 bases). V lost 2 bases and J 0 bases, leaving 13 bases between the germline ends. CDR3 length equals 16 residues. Germline values: CDR1 SGHDN, CDR2 FVKESK. In nucleotides, the CDR3 is TGTGCCAGCAGCCAATTTGGAGGGGGATTGAACACTGAAGCTTTCTTT. Its translation: CASSQFGGGLNTEAFF.

The sample holds a few counts of this clone. The V gene is TRBV6-5, the J gene TRBJ1-5; D unclear. The germline gives CDR1 MNHEY, CDR2 SVGAGI. V lost 5 bases to trimming and J lost 9 bases, with 17 bases between them. The CDR3 extends over 14 amino acids. CDR3 in DNA: TGTGCCAGCAGTCTGGACCTAACTCGCCCGCCCCAGCATTTT. Residues: CASSLDLTRPPQHF.

V usage is TRBV5-1 and J usage is TRBJ1-4; no firm D call. The CDR3 covers 17 residues. V dropped 5 bases and J dropped 3 bases, with 20 bases sitting between them. The germline CDR1 and CDR2 sequences are SGHRS and YFSETQ. The CDR3 loop reads CASSSGGVHGANEKLFF. DNA of the CDR3: TGCGCCAGCAGTTCCGGCGGGGTCCATGGGGCTAATGAAAAACTGTTTTTT.

The chain employs TRBV11-3 and TRBJ2-1, with 10 bases that match TRBD2. There are 16 residues in the CDR3. Germline trimming cut 5 bases from V and 5 bases from J; bases unmatched to any gene: 9. The germline V gene has CDR1 SGHNT and CDR2 YENEEA. CDR3 sequence (DNA): TGTGCCAGCAGCCCCAAGACTAGCGGGTTACACAATGAGCAGTTCTTC. Its protein is CASSPKTSGLHNEQFF.

This clone was seen only once. The chain links TRBV4-1 to TRBJ2-5; 7 positions match TRBD2. The germline V gene has CDR1 MGHRA and CDR2 YSYEKL. The J segment lost 2 bases and the V segment lost 1 base, leaving 4 bases of the junction unmatched. The CDR3 spans 15 residues. The CDR3: CASSQGLAHQETQYF. As DNA, the CDR3 is TGCGCCAGCAGCCAAGGACTAGCACATCAAGAGACCCAGTACTTC.

The chain has TRBV7-8 and TRBJ2-1; D may be TRBD2 (6 bases). CDR3 size: 14 residues. Germline V CDR1 and CDR2: SGHVS, FQNEAQ. The V and J ends lost 5 bases and 9 bases respectively, with 17 bases between them. The CDR3 reads CASSPLEGPGEQFF. The CDR3, as DNA: TGTGCCAGCAGCCCCCTGGAGGGCCCGGGTGAGCAGTTCTTC.

The chain employs TRBV9 and TRBJ1-1; maybe TRBD1 (5 bases). Germline V gene lookup returns CDR1 SGDLS and CDR2 YYNGEE. V lost 3 bases to trimming and J lost 10 bases, with 19 bases between them. CDR3 length: 14 residues. Here the CDR3 DNA reads TGTGCCAGCAGCGCTAAATGGGATTTGAGGGGAGCTTTCTTT. The encoded protein is CASSAKWDLRGAFF.

In this sample, this clone turned up a few times. The V call is TRBV6-5, the J call TRBJ1-2; TRBD1 agrees at 7 bases. The V gene end was trimmed by 4 bases and the J gene end by 4 bases; junction bases not matched to a gene: 6. The length of the CDR3 is 14 residues. From germline, CDR1 is MNHEY and CDR2 SVGAGI. The CDR3, as DNA: TGTGCCAGCAGTTCGACCTGGACAGGCTATGGCTACACCTTC. It codes for CASSSTWTGYGYTF.

The chain recombines TRBV7-2 with TRBJ2-3, with 12 bases lining up with TRBD2. This CDR3 is built from 14 residues. Germline loops: CDR1 SGHTA, CDR2 FQGNSA. With 7 bases clipped from V and 5 bases from J, the junction kept 4 bases outside the gene matches. Here the CDR3 DNA reads TGTGCCAGCAAGCTAGCGGGAGGGATAGATACGCAGTATTTT. Its protein is CASKLAGGIDTQYF.

V is TRBV29-1 and J is TRBJ2-2; TRBD2 aligns across 7 bases. This CDR3 comprises 16 residues. J lost 5 bases, V lost 5 bases, and 14 bases had no gene match. Germline-derived CDR1 and CDR2 are SQVTM and ANQGSEA. The CDR3 region has the DNA TGCAGCGTTCAAGTTGGTGGGATCGGGAGGACCGGGGAGCTGTTTTTT. Translating gives CSVQVGGIGRTGELFF.

This clone showed up just once. CDR3 region: CASSAGVGKNIQYF. The CDR3 DNA reads as TGTGCCAGCAGTGCAGGGGTCGGGAAAAACATTCAGTACTTC. The chain employs TRBV6-6 and TRBJ2-4; D may be TRBD1 (6 bases). Germline CDR1 is MNHNY and CDR2 is SVGAGI (reference sequence). V shed 5 bases and J shed 4 bases, with 12 bases lying between them. The CDR3 contains 14 residues.

The gene calls are TRBV6-1 and TRBJ1-1; 10 bases map to TRBD1. After removal of 10 bases from V and 3 bases from J, the junction contained 11 bases not matched to a gene. This CDR3 comprises 15 residues. Germline assignment: CDR1 MNHNS and CDR2 SASEGT. The CDR3 protein is CATRTGGSWYTEAFF. The CDR3 nucleotides are TGTGCCACCAGGACAGGGGGTAGCTGGTACACTGAAGCTTTCTTT.

This chain links TRBV9 with TRBJ2-3, with D unresolved. CDR1 and CDR2 (germline): SGDLS, YYNGEE. This CDR3 has 16 residues. V gave up 4 bases and J gave up 0 bases, with 15 bases separating them. This CDR3 reads CASSPTDFTSTDTQYF. In DNA form, the CDR3 reads TGTGCCAGCAGCCCCACTGACTTCACTAGCACAGATACGCAGTATTTT.